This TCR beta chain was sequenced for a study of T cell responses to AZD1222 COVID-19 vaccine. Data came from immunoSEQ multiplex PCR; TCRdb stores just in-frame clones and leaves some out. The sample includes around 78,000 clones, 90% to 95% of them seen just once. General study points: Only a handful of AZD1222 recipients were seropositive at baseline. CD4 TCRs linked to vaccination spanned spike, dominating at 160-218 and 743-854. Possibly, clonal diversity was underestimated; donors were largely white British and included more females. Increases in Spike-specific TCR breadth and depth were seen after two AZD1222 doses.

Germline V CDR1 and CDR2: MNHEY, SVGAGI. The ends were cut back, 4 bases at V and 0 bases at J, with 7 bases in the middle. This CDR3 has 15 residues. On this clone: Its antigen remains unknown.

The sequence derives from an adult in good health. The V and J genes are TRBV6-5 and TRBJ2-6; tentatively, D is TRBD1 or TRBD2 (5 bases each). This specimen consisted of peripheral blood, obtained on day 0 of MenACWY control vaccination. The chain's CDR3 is CASSSGGSGANVLTF. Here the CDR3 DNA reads TGTGCCAGCAGTTCTGGGGGCTCTGGGGCCAACGTCCTGACTTTC.